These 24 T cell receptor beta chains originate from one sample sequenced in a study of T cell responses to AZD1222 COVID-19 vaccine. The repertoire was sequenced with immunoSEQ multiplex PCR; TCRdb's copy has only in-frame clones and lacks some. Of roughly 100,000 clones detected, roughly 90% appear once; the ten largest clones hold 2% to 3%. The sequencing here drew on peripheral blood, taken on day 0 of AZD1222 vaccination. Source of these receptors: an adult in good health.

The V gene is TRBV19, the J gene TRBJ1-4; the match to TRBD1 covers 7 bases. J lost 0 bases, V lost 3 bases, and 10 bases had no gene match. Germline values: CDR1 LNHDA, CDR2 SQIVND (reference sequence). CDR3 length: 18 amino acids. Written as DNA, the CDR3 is TGTGCCAGTAGTATGGCCGGGACAGTCTTTGCAACTAATGAAAAACTGTTTTTT. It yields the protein CASSMAGTVFATNEKLFF.

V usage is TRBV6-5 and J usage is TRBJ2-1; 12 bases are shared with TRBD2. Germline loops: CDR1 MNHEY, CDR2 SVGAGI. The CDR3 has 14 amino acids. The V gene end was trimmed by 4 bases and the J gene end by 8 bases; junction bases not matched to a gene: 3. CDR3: CASSLGLAGYEQFF. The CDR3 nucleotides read TGTGCCAGCAGTTTAGGACTAGCGGGGTATGAGCAGTTCTTC.

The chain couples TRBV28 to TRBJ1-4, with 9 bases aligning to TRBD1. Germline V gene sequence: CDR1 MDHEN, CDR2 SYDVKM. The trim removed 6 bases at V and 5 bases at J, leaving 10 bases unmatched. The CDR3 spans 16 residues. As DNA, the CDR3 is TGTGCCAGCAGACTAGCTGAGACAGGGGGGAATGAAAAACTGTTTTTT. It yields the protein CASRLAETGGNEKLFF.

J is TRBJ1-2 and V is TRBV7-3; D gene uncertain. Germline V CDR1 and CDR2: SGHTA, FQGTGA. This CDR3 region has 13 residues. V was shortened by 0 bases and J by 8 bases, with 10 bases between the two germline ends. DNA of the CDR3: TGTGCCAGCAGCTTAACGTCCGGGCAGGGCTACACCTTC. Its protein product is CASSLTSGQGYTF.

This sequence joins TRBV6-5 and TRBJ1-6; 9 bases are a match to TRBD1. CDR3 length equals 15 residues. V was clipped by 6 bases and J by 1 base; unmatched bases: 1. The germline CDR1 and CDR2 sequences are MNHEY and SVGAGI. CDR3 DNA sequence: TGTGCCAGCAGAGGACAGGGGTCCTATAATTCACCCCTCCACTTT. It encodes CASRGQGSYNSPLHF.

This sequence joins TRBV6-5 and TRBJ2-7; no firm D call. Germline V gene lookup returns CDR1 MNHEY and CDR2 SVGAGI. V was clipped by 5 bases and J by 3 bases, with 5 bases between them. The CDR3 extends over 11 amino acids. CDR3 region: CASSTHYEQYF. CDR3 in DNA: TGTGCCAGCAGTACGCACTACGAGCAGTACTTC.

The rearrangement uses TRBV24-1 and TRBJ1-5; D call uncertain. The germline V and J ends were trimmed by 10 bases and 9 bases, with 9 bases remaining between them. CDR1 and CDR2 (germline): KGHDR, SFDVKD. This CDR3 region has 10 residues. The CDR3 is CATPPGPQHF. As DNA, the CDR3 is TGTGCCACTCCGCCGGGGCCCCAGCATTTT.

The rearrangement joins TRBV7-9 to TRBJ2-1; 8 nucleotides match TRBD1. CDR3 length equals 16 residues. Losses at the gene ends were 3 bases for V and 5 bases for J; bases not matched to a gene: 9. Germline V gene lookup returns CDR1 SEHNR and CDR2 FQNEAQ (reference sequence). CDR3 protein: CASSLPRQGANNEQFF. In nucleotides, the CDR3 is TGTGCCAGCAGCTTGCCCCGTCAGGGGGCGAACAATGAGCAGTTCTTC. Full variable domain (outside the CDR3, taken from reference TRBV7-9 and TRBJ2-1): DTGVSQNPRHKITKRGQNVTFRCDPISEHNRLYWYRQTLGQGPEFLTYFQNEAQLEKSRLLSDRFSAERPKGSFSTLEIQRTEQGDSAMYLCASSLPRQGANNEQFFGPGTRLTVL.

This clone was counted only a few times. The CDR3 DNA reads as TGTGCCAGCAGCCTACAGGGACGTCTTCGTGAAAAACTGTTTTTT. Protein product: CASSLQGRLREKLFF. V usage is TRBV4-2 and J usage is TRBJ1-4; a weak D match, TRBD1 (6 bases). V lost 4 bases and J lost 7, with 16 bases in between. Germline values: CDR1 LGHNA, CDR2 YNFKEQ. The CDR3 totals 15 residues.

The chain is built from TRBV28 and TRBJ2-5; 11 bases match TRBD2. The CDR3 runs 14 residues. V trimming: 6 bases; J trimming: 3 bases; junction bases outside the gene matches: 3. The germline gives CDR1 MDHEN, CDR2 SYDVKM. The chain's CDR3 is CASRLGLAEETQYF. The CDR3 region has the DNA TGTGCCAGCAGACTGGGACTAGCGGAAGAGACCCAGTACTTC.

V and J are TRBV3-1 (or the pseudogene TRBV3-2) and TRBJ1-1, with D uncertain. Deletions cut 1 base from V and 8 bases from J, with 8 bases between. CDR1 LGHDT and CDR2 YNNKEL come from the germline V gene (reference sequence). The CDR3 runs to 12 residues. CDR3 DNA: TGTGCCAGCAGCCAAGTTGGAAGAGAAGCTTTCTTT. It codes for CASSQVGREAFF.

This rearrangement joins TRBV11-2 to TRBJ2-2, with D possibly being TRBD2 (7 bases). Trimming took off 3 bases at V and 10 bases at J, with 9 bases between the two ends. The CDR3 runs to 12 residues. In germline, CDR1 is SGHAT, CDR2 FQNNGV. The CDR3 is CASSFGGPELFF. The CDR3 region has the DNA TGTGCCAGCAGCTTCGGGGGGCCGGAGCTGTTTTTT.

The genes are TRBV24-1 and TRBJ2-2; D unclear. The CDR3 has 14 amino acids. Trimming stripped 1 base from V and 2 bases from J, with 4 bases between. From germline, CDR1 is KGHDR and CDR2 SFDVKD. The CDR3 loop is CATSDFPNTGELFF. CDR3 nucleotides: TGTGCCACCAGTGATTTCCCTAACACCGGGGAGCTGTTTTTT.

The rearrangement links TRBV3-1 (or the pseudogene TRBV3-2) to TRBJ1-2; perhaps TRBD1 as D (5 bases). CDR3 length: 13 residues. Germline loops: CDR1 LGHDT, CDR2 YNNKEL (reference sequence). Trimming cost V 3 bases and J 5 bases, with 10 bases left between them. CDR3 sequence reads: CASSQGEPYGYTF. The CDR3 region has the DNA TGTGCCAGCAGCCAGGGGGAACCTTATGGCTACACCTTC.

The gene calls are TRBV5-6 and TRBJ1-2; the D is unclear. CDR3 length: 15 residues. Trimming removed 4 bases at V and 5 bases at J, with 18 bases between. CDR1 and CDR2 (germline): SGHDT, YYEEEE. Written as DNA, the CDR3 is TGTGCCAGCAGCGCTCCTCGGGTCTACCAGTATGGCTACACCTTC. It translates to CASSAPRVYQYGYTF.

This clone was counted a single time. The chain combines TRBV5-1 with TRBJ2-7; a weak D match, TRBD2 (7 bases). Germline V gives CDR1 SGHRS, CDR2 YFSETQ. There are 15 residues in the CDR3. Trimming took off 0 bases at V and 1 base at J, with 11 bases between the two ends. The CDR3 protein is CASSLAGGLSYEQYF. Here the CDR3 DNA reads TGCGCCAGCAGCTTGGCCGGGGGGCTATCCTACGAGCAGTACTTC. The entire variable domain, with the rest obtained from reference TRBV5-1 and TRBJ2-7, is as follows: KAGVTQTPRYLIKTRGQQVTLSCSPISGHRSVSWYQQTPGQGLQFLFEYFSETQRNKGNFPGRFSGRQFSNSRSEMNVSTLELGDSALYLCASSLAGGLSYEQYFGPGTRLTVT.

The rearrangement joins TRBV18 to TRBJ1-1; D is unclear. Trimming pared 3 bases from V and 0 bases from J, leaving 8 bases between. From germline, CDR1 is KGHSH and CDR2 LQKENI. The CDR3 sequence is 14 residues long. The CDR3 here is CASSPAAMNTEAFF. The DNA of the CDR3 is TGTGCCAGCTCACCCGCAGCCATGAACACTGAAGCTTTCTTT.

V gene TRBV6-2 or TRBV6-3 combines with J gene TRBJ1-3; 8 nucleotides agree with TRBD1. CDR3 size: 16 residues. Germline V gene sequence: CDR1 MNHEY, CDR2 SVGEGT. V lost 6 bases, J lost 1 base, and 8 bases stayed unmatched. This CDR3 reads CASSLLQGGSGNTIYF. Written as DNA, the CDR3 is TGTGCCAGCAGCTTACTACAGGGGGGATCTGGAAACACCATATATTTT.

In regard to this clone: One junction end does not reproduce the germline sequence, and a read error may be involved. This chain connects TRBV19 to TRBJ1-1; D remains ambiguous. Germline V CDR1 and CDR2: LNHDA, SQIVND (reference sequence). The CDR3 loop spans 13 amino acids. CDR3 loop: CASRTVNQEFSEF. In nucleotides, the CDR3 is TGTGCCAGTAGAACCGTAAACCAGGAGTTCAGCGAGTTT.

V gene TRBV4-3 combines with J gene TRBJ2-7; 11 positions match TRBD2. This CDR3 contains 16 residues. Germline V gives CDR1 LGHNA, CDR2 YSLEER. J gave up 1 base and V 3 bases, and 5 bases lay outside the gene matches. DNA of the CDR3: TGCGCCAGCAGCCAGGGGTTAGCGGGAGGGTCCTACGAGCAGTACTTC. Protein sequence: CASSQGLAGGSYEQYF.

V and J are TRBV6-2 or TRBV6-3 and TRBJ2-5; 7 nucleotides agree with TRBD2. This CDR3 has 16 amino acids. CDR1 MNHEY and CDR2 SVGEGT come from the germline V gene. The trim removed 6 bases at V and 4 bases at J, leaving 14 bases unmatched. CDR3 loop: CASSFSLADAPETQYF. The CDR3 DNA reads TGTGCCAGCAGCTTTTCCCTAGCGGATGCGCCAGAGACCCAGTACTTC.

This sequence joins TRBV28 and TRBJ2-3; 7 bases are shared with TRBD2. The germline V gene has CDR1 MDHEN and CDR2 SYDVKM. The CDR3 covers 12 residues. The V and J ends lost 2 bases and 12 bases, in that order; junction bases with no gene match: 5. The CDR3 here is CASSLEAGEQYF. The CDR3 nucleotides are TGTGCCAGCAGTTTAGAGGCGGGAGAACAGTATTTT.

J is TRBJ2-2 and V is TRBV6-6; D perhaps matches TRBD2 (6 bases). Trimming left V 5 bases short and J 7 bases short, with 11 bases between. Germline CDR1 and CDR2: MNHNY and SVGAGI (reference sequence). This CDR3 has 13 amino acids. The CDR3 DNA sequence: TGTGCCAGCAGTGACCTAGCGATCGGGGAGCTGTTTTTT. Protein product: CASSDLAIGELFF.

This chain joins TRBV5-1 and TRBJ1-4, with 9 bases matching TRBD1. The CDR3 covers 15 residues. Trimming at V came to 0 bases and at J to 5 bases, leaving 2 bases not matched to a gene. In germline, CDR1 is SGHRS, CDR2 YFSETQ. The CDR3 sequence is CASSLAGTGNEKLFF. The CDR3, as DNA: TGCGCCAGCAGCTTGGCCGGGACAGGGAATGAAAAACTGTTTTTT.